This T cell receptor beta chain was sequenced during a study of blood T cell repertoires in COVID-19. Across the whole study: Specimens from acute and convalescent COVID-19 originated in the United States, Italy and Spain. PBMCs, B-cell-depleted T cells, or T cells were the source of the cDNA or gDNA that made up the material.

From germline, CDR1 is SGHVS and CDR2 FQNEAQ. CDR3 length equals 20 residues. V lost 2 bases and J lost 0, with 23 bases in between. Per the original data handling: Amplification of reference gene primers provided the estimated nucleated cell counts. This table comes from immunoSEQ multiplex PCR, and its TCRdb copy is limited to in-frame clones, with some not included. The V and J calls and the clone size are those of that table, but D and trimming were determined from the DNA. The sample yields tens of thousands of clones, approximately 79% seen once. This chain uses TRBV7-8 with TRBJ1-3; weak D call: TRBD1 (6 bases). The source of this sequence is a man aged 60 to 69 with active or convalescent COVID-19. Sample: peripheral blood. The CDR3 nucleotides read TGTGCCAGCAGCTTAAGGCCCTTTCTCATCAGGGGCAACTCTGGAAACACCATATATTTT. Its translation: CASSLRPFLIRGNSGNTIYF.